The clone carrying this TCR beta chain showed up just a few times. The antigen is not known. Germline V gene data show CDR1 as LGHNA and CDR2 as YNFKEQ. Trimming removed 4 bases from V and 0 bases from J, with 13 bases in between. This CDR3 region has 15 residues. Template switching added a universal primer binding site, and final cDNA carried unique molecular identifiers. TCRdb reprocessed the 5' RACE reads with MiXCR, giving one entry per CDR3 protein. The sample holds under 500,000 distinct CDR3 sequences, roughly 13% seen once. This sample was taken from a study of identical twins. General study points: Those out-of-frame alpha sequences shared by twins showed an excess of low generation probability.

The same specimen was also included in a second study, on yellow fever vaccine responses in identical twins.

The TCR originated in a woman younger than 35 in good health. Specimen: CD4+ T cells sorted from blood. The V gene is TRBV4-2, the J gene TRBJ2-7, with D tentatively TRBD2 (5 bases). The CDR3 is CASSPTGTNSYEQYF. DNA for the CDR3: TGTGCCAGCAGCCCGACGGGAACCAACTCCTACGAGCAGTACTTC.